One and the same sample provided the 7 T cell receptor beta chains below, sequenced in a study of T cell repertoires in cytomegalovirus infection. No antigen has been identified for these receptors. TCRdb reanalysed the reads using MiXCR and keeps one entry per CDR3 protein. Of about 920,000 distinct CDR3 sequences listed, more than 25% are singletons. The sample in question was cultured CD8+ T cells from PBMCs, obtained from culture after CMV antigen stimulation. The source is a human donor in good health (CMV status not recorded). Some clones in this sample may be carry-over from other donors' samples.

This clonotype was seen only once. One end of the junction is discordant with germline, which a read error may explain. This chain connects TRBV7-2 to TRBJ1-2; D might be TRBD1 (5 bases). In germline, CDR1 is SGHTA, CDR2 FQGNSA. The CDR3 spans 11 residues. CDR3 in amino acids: CALGGDYGYIF. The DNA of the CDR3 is TGTGCCCTCGGGGGGGACTATGGCTACATCTTC.

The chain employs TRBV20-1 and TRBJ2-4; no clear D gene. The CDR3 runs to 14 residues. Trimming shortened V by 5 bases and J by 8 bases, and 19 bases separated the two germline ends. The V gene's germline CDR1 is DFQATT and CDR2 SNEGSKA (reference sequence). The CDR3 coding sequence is TGCAGTGCTTCCGAGGTTCCGAGGTCGGACATTCAGTACTTC. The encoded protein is CSASEVPRSDIQYF.

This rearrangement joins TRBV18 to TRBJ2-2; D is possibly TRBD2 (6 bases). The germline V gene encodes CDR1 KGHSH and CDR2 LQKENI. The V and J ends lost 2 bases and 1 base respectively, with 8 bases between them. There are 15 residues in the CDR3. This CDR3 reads CASSPRRGNTGELFF. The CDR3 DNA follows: TGTGCCAGCTCACCAAGGCGGGGGAACACCGGGGAGCTGTTTTTT.

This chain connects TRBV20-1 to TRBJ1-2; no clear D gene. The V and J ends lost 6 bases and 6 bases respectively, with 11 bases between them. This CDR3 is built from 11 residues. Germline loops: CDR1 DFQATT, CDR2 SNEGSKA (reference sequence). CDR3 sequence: CSAPDINGYTF. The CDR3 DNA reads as TGCAGTGCCCCCGACATAAATGGCTACACCTTC.

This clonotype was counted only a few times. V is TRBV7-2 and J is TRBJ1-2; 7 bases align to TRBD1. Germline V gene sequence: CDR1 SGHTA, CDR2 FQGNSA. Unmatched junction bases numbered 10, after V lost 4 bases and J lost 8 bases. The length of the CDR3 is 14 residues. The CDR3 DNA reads TGTGCCAGCAGCTCTCGGAGGGGGCGCGGGGGCTACACCTTC. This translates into CASSSRRGRGGYTF.

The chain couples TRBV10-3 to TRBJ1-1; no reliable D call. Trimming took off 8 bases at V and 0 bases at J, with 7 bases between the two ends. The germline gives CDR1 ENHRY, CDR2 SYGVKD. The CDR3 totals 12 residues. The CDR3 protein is CAISRLNTEAFF. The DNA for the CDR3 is TGTGCCATCTCCAGATTGAACACTGAAGCTTTCTTT.

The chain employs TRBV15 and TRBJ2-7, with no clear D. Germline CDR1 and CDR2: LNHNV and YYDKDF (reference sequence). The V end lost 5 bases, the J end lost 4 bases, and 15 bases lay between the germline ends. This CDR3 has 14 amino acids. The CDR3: CATSPPYGKYEQYV. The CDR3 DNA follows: TGTGCCACCAGCCCCCCTTATGGAAAATACGAGCAGTACGTC.